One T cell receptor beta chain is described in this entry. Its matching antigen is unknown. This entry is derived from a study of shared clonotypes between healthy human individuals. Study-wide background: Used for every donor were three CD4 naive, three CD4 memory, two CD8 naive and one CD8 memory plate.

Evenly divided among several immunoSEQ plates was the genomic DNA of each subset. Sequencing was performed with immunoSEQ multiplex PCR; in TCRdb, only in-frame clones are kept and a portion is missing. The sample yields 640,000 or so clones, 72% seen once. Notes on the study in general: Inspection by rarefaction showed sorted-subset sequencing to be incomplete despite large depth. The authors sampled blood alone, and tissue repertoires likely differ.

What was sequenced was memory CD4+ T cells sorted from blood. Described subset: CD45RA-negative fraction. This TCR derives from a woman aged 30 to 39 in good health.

Here the CDR3 reads CASSTGTGSPYEQYF. CDR3 nucleotide sequence: TGTGCCAGCAGCACCGGGACAGGGTCCCCCTACGAGCAGTACTTC. The rearrangement links TRBV5-4 to TRBJ2-7, with 9 bases matching TRBD1. This CDR3 contains 15 residues. V lost 4 bases, J lost 2 bases, and 7 bases stayed unmatched. CDR1 and CDR2 from the germline V gene are SGHNT and YYREEE (reference sequence). The variable domain in full, completed from reference TRBV5-4 and TRBJ2-7, reads ETGVTQSPTHLIKTRGQQVTLRCSSQSGHNTVSWYQQALGQGPQFIFQYYREEENGRGNFPPRFSGLQFPNYSSELNVNALELDDSALYLCASSTGTGSPYEQYFGPGTRLTVT.